The 25 T cell receptor beta chains reported below all come from one sample, sequenced in a study of blood T cell repertoires in COVID-19. TCRdb's table, derived via immunoSEQ multiplex PCR, lists solely in-frame clones and lacks some. The data hold hundreds of thousands of clones, with approximately 92% observed a single time. Sequencing was done on a sample of peripheral blood. Receptors originate from a man aged 18 to 30 with COVID-19, enrolled during active disease.

The chain uses TRBV13 and TRBJ1-2; TRBD1 matches 8 bases. The J segment lost 4 bases and the V segment lost 2 bases, leaving 6 bases of the junction unmatched. The germline CDR1 and CDR2 sequences are PRHDT and FYEKMQ (reference sequence). The CDR3 covers 15 residues. The CDR3 DNA is TGTGCCAGCAGCTTAACGGGGACAGGCGGCTATGGCTACACCTTC. It specifies CASSLTGTGGYGYTF.

CDR3 in DNA: TGTGCCAGCAGCTTAGCCTCCCGGGCCTACGAGCAGTACTTC. Amino acid sequence: CASSLASRAYEQYF. The rearrangement links TRBV11-2 to TRBJ2-7; D remains ambiguous. Germline V CDR1 and CDR2: SGHAT, FQNNGV. V dropped 1 base and J dropped 2 bases, with 9 bases sitting between them. This CDR3 region has 14 residues.

The chain uses TRBV6-5 and TRBJ2-5; 10 nucleotides match TRBD1. The CDR3 extends over 15 amino acids. Germline-derived CDR1 and CDR2 are MNHEY and SVGAGI. V dropped 6 bases and J dropped 0; count of bases not matched to a gene: 4. DNA of the CDR3: TGTGCCAGCAGATCGGACAGGGGGTACCAAGAGACCCAGTACTTC. Amino acids: CASRSDRGYQETQYF.

The chain recombines TRBV2 with TRBJ2-5; 8 bases are a match to TRBD1. CDR3 size: 14 residues. The V gene's germline CDR1 is SNHLY and CDR2 FYNNEI. V lost 7 bases and J lost 0; bases outside the gene matches: 4. The CDR3 region has the DNA TGTGCCAGCAACCGACAGGGGCACCAAGAGACCCAGTACTTC. Its protein product is CASNRQGHQETQYF.

V gene TRBV5-1 combines with J gene TRBJ2-3; 9 nucleotides agree with TRBD1. This CDR3 has 14 amino acids. J lost 6 bases, V lost 0 bases, and 2 bases had no gene match. Germline V CDR1 and CDR2: SGHRS, YFSETQ. CDR3 DNA sequence: TGCGCCAGCAGCTTGGAGGGACAGGGCGATACGCAGTATTTT. Its translation: CASSLEGQGDTQYF. The whole variable domain, filled in from reference TRBV5-1 and TRBJ2-3, reads KAGVTQTPRYLIKTRGQQVTLSCSPISGHRSVSWYQQTPGQGLQFLFEYFSETQRNKGNFPGRFSGRQFSNSRSEMNVSTLELGDSALYLCASSLEGQGDTQYFGPGTRLTVL.

The DNA of the CDR3 is TGCGCCAGCAGCTTCAGTACTAGCGGGGTTTCCTACGAGCAGTACTTC. Translating gives CASSFSTSGVSYEQYF. This rearrangement joins TRBV5-1 to TRBJ2-7; 10 bases agree with TRBD2. The CDR3 extends over 16 amino acids. Germline trimming cut 2 bases from V and 1 base from J; bases unmatched to any gene: 6. From germline, CDR1 is SGHRS and CDR2 YFSETQ.

V usage is TRBV11-2 and J usage is TRBJ2-3; possible D gene TRBD2, 5 bases. Trimming pared 2 bases from V and 4 bases from J, leaving 10 bases between. There are 14 residues in the CDR3. Germline loops: CDR1 SGHAT, CDR2 FQNNGV. The DNA for the CDR3 is TGTGCCAGCAGCTTAATGGGGAGCGCAGATACGCAGTATTTT. It specifies CASSLMGSADTQYF.

V is TRBV6-5 and J is TRBJ1-1; the D gene is possibly TRBD1 (6 bases). The germline V gene encodes CDR1 MNHEY and CDR2 SVGAGI. Trimming shortened V by 6 bases and J by 4 bases, and 18 bases separated the two germline ends. The CDR3 spans 15 residues. CDR3 region: CASRKGVDRSTEAFF. CDR3 coding DNA: TGTGCCAGCAGGAAGGGAGTAGACAGGAGCACTGAAGCTTTCTTT.

A few counts support this clone. The chain recombines TRBV3-1 (or the pseudogene TRBV3-2) with TRBJ1-3, with D possibly matching TRBD1 (6 bases). The CDR3 is 14 residues long. CDR1 LGHDT and CDR2 YNNKEL come from the germline V gene (reference sequence). Between the trimmed V and J ends, which lost 4 bases and 2 bases, there was a span of 9 bases. The CDR3 protein is CASSPRGPGNTIYF. In DNA, the CDR3 is TGTGCCAGCAGCCCCAGGGGCCCTGGAAACACCATATATTTT.

The V gene is TRBV3-1 (or the pseudogene TRBV3-2), the J gene TRBJ2-7; unclear D gene. Germline assignment: CDR1 LGHDT and CDR2 YNNKEL (reference sequence). With 1 base removed from V and 12 bases from J, the gap between germline ends came to 10 bases. CDR3 length: 11 residues. CDR3 region: CASSQGAEAYF. CDR3 DNA: TGTGCCAGCAGCCAAGGAGCTGAGGCGTACTTC.

The chain joins TRBV25-1 to TRBJ1-5, with 9 positions matching TRBD1. The V segment lost 8 bases and the J segment 1 base; nucleotides outside the gene matches: 12. The CDR3 runs 17 residues. CDR1 is MGHDK and CDR2 is SYGVNS in the germline V gene. This CDR3 reads CASSSTTGGKSNQPQHF. CDR3 bases: TGTGCCAGCTCTTCCACTACAGGGGGCAAGAGCAATCAGCCCCAGCATTTT. Variable domain in full (rest from reference TRBV25-1 and TRBJ1-5): EADIYQTPRYLVIGTGKKITLECSQTMGHDKMYWYQQDPGMELHLIHYSYGVNSTEKGDLSSESTVSRIRTEHFPLTLESARPSHTSQYLCASSSTTGGKSNQPQHFGDGTRLSIL.

The rearrangement joins TRBV4-1 to TRBJ2-7, with D perhaps matching TRBD1 (5 bases). Per the germline V gene, CDR1 is MGHRA and CDR2 is YSYEKL. V shed 1 base and J shed 7 bases, with 20 bases lying between them. The CDR3 has 16 residues. DNA for the CDR3: TGCGCCAGCAGCCAAGGGGCGGCAGGGTTTTTGGGGGAGCAGTACTTC. The encoded protein is CASSQGAAGFLGEQYF.

V gene TRBV3-1 (or the pseudogene TRBV3-2) combines with J gene TRBJ2-1, with 9 bases aligning to TRBD2. This CDR3 is built from 14 residues. Germline V gene lookup returns CDR1 LGHDT and CDR2 YNNKEL (reference sequence). After removal of 6 bases from V and 8 bases from J, the junction contained 8 bases not matched to a gene. The CDR3 region is CASRFQAGGHEQFF. The DNA of the CDR3 is TGTGCCAGCAGATTTCAAGCGGGAGGCCATGAGCAGTTCTTC.

The chain combines TRBV19 with TRBJ1-5, with D unresolved. The CDR3 has 16 residues. Trimming took off 5 bases at V and 0 bases at J, with 14 bases between the two ends. The germline V gene encodes CDR1 LNHDA and CDR2 SQIVND (reference sequence). The CDR3 loop reads CASSATAYYSNQPQHF. The CDR3 bases are TGTGCCAGTAGTGCTACCGCTTATTATAGCAATCAGCCCCAGCATTTT.

CDR3 protein: CASSFTGGKSYEQYF. In nucleotides, the CDR3 is TGTGCCAGCAGCTTTACAGGGGGCAAATCCTACGAGCAGTACTTC. The chain employs TRBV11-2 and TRBJ2-7, with 9 nucleotides matching TRBD1. Germline assignment: CDR1 SGHAT and CDR2 FQNNGV. The CDR3 is 15 amino acids. The trim removed 3 bases at V and 1 base at J, leaving 4 bases unmatched.

The gene calls are TRBV5-1 and TRBJ2-3; 9 bases map to TRBD2. Per germline, CDR1 SGHRS and CDR2 YFSETQ. This CDR3 is built from 16 residues. After removal of 4 bases from V and 4 bases from J, the junction contained 10 bases not matched to a gene. This chain's CDR3 is CASSRLAATTSDTQYF. CDR3 sequence (DNA): TGCGCCAGCAGCAGACTAGCGGCCACAACATCAGATACGCAGTATTTT.

The chain employs TRBV5-1 and TRBJ2-7; 9 nucleotides line up with TRBD1. The ends lost 0 bases at V and 2 bases at J; junction bases unmatched: 6. CDR1 and CDR2 (germline): SGHRS, YFSETQ. The CDR3 length is 16 residues. The CDR3: CASSLGARQGAYEQYF. For the CDR3, the DNA is TGCGCCAGCAGCTTGGGTGCAAGACAGGGGGCCTACGAGCAGTACTTC.

This sequence joins TRBV5-1 and TRBJ2-5, with D maybe TRBD1 (6 bases). The CDR3 is 14 residues long. Trimming removed 2 bases at V and 2 bases at J, with 10 bases between. In germline, CDR1 is SGHRS, CDR2 YFSETQ. The CDR3 region has the DNA TGCGCCAGCAGCTTTGGACAGTCACAAGAGACCCAGTACTTC. It codes for CASSFGQSQETQYF. Filled out from reference TRBV5-1 and TRBJ2-5, the complete variable domain reads KAGVTQTPRYLIKTRGQQVTLSCSPISGHRSVSWYQQTPGQGLQFLFEYFSETQRNKGNFPGRFSGRQFSNSRSEMNVSTLELGDSALYLCASSFGQSQETQYFGPGTRLLVL.

The chain employs TRBV12-3 or TRBV12-4 and TRBJ2-7, with 7 nucleotides matching TRBD2. The CDR3 extends over 13 amino acids. J was trimmed by 0 bases and V by 8 bases; bases with no gene match: 4. The CDR3 loop is CASSSGSSYEQYF. CDR3 in DNA: TGTGCCAGCTCTAGCGGTAGCTCCTACGAGCAGTACTTC.

V usage is TRBV2 and J usage is TRBJ2-5; the match to TRBD2 covers 14 bases. Trimming at V came to 6 bases and at J to 5 bases, leaving 14 bases not matched to a gene. The germline V gene has CDR1 SNHLY and CDR2 FYNNEI. CDR3 length: 18 residues. The CDR3 DNA is TGTGCCAGCAGCGCTCTGGGACTAGCGGGAGCCGGGGGGGAGACCCAGTACTTC. Encoded protein: CASSALGLAGAGGETQYF.

V gene TRBV9 combines with J gene TRBJ1-6, with 12 positions matching TRBD1. CDR3 length equals 14 residues. V lost 5 bases to trimming and J lost 9 bases; unmatched junction nucleotides: 3. Germline assignment: CDR1 SGDLS and CDR2 YYNGEE. CDR3 nucleotide sequence: TGTGCCAGCAGGGGGACAGGGGGCGGTTCACCCCTCCACTTT. Translation: CASRGTGGGSPLHF.

This clone was observed a single time. The gene calls are TRBV19 and TRBJ1-1; 12 positions match TRBD1. The V segment lost 7 bases and the J segment 8 bases; nucleotides outside the gene matches: 11. The length of the CDR3 is 15 residues. Germline lookup yields CDR1 LNHDA and CDR2 SQIVND (reference sequence). CDR3: CASTSGTGGDTEAFF. DNA for the CDR3: TGTGCCAGTACCTCCGGGACAGGGGGCGATACCGAAGCTTTCTTT.

This clone was seen just once. The chain uses TRBV18 and TRBJ1-2; no definite D call. The CDR3 contains 13 residues. Looked up from germline, CDR1 is KGHSH and CDR2 is LQKENI. Deletions cut 0 bases from V and 3 bases from J, with 5 bases between. The CDR3 bases are TGTGCCAGCTCACCACCCGGTTACTATGGCTACACCTTC. It yields the protein CASSPPGYYGYTF.

The chain has TRBV6-6 and TRBJ2-1; tentatively, D is TRBD2 (6 bases). Germline V gene data show CDR1 as MNHNY and CDR2 as SVGAGI (reference sequence). The CDR3 contains 15 residues. Trimming removed 5 bases from V and 2 bases from J, with 13 bases in between. The CDR3 bases are TGTGCCAGCAGTAGTAGCGGAGGGACCTACAATGAGCAGTTCTTC. Protein product: CASSSSGGTYNEQFF.

This chain joins TRBV3-1 (or the pseudogene TRBV3-2) and TRBJ2-5, with D possibly being TRBD2 (6 bases). Trimming removed 1 base from V and 5 bases from J, with 29 bases in between. Germline V lookup: CDR1 LGHDT, CDR2 YNNKEL (reference sequence). The CDR3 length is 20 residues. The CDR3 loop reads CASSQVRARRDLSGRETQYF. CDR3 sequence (DNA): TGTGCCAGCAGCCAAGTTAGGGCGAGGCGGGATCTTTCCGGCAGGGAGACCCAGTACTTC.